The 28 T cell receptor beta chains below were found in one sample sequenced in a study of shared clonotypes between healthy human individuals. Repertoires were generated with immunoSEQ multiplex PCR, while TCRdb's copy carries only in-frame clones and drops some. This table has almost 700,000 clones, 92% appearing once. Cells designated naive CD8 were CD45RO-negative and were positively selected for CCR7, with terminally differentiated effector memory CD45RA+ cells excluded. Sequencing input: naive CD8+ T cells sorted from blood. Receptors were obtained from a man aged 25 to 40 in good health.

The chain is built from TRBV28 and TRBJ2-1, with no clear D. V was cut by 6 bases and J by 10 bases, with 7 bases left in between. From germline, CDR1 is MDHEN and CDR2 SYDVKM. This CDR3 is built from 10 residues. As DNA, the CDR3 is TGTGCCAGCAGGAGTTTCGAGCAGTTCTTC. Its protein product is CASRSFEQFF.

The rearrangement links TRBV9 to TRBJ1-1; D unclear. Trimming took off 3 bases at V and 2 bases at J, with 8 bases between the two ends. CDR3 length: 13 amino acids. In germline, CDR1 is SGDLS, CDR2 YYNGEE. CDR3 sequence: CASSELGNTEAFF. CDR3 coding DNA: TGTGCCAGCAGCGAATTGGGAAACACTGAAGCTTTCTTT.

CDR3: CASSTYLGLDSANYGYTF. In DNA form, the CDR3 reads TGTGCCAGTAGTACCTATTTGGGCTTGGACAGCGCTAACTATGGCTACACCTTC. The chain carries TRBV19 and TRBJ1-2; a weak D match, TRBD1 (6 bases). CDR3 length: 18 residues. Looked up from germline, CDR1 is LNHDA and CDR2 is SQIVND (reference sequence). Between the trimmed V and J ends, which lost 4 bases and 0 bases, there was a span of 21 bases.

The rearrangement joins TRBV15 to TRBJ2-1, with D hard to call. Trimming left V 5 bases short and J 8 bases short, with 10 bases between. Per germline, CDR1 LNHNV and CDR2 YYDKDF (reference sequence). CDR3 length: 12 residues. The CDR3 nucleotides are TGTGCCACCAGCTCTCAACGCCATGAGCAGTTCTTC. Translation: CATSSQRHEQFF.

The chain links TRBV5-1 to TRBJ2-4, with D tentatively TRBD2 (5 bases). The V and J ends lost 2 bases and 3 bases respectively, with 12 bases between them. CDR3 size: 15 residues. Germline CDR1 SGHRS, CDR2 YFSETQ. In nucleotides, the CDR3 is TGCGCCAGCAGCTTTTATCCGGAGGACAAAAACATTCAGTACTTC. It specifies CASSFYPEDKNIQYF.

This clone was picked up a small number of times. This chain links TRBV19 with TRBJ2-3; D remains ambiguous. This CDR3 spans 14 amino acids. Per germline, CDR1 LNHDA and CDR2 SQIVND (reference sequence). Trimming took 3 bases from V and 5 from J, leaving 12 bases between them. CDR3: CASSISRRIDTQYF. The CDR3 DNA sequence: TGTGCCAGTAGTATTTCGCGGAGAATAGATACGCAGTATTTT. The whole variable domain, filled in from reference TRBV19 and TRBJ2-3, reads DGGITQSPKYLFRKEGQNVTLSCEQNLNHDAMYWYRQDPGQGLRLIYYSQIVNDFQKGDIAEGYSVSREKKESFPLTVTSAQKNPTAFYLCASSISRRIDTQYFGPGTRLTVL.

V is TRBV6-4 and J is TRBJ2-1; 7 bases map to TRBD2. V gave up 5 bases and J gave up 3 bases; unmatched junction bases: 7. Germline V CDR1 and CDR2: MRHNA, SNTAGT. The CDR3 covers 15 residues. In DNA, the CDR3 is TGTGCCAGCAGTTTGAGACCGGGGGGCTACAATGAGCAGTTCTTC. Protein product: CASSLRPGGYNEQFF.

V and J are TRBV10-3 and TRBJ2-2; TRBD2 matches 11 bases. The ends lost 6 bases at V and 5 bases at J; junction bases unmatched: 5. CDR1 and CDR2 from the germline V gene are ENHRY and SYGVKD. The CDR3 extends over 15 amino acids. CDR3 in DNA: TGTGCCATCAGACAAATAGCGGGAGGGACCGGGGAGCTGTTTTTT. Residues: CAIRQIAGGTGELFF.

This clone was picked up one time. The genes are TRBV7-9 and TRBJ2-1; unclear D gene. CDR1 SEHNR and CDR2 FQNEAQ come from the germline V gene (reference sequence). The CDR3 loop spans 18 amino acids. Trimming removed 4 bases from V and 0 bases from J, with 19 bases in between. CDR3 in amino acids: CASSSTLGNLSSYNEQFF. For the CDR3, the DNA is TGTGCCAGCAGCTCGACCCTAGGGAACCTAAGCTCCTACAATGAGCAGTTCTTC.

For this clone: A much bigger clone sits one base away, suggesting this may be a read error. The CDR3 sequence: CASSLGQGYTEAFF. The CDR3 DNA reads as TGTGCCAGCAGCTTAGGGCAGGGTTACACTGAAGCTTTCTTT. The V and J genes are TRBV7-9 and TRBJ1-1; possible D gene TRBD1, 5 bases. V shed 1 base and J shed 3 bases, with 9 bases lying between them. This CDR3 contains 14 residues. From germline, CDR1 is SEHNR and CDR2 FQNEAQ (reference sequence).

The chain joins TRBV7-9 to TRBJ2-2; the D is unclear. V was shortened by 1 base and J by 6 bases, with 9 bases between the two germline ends. The CDR3 totals 14 residues. CDR1 SEHNR and CDR2 FQNEAQ come from the germline V gene (reference sequence). The CDR3 nucleotides are TGTGCCAGCAGCTTAGTATTAGCCGCCGGGGAGCTGTTTTTT. Amino acids: CASSLVLAAGELFF.

This chain uses TRBV28 with TRBJ2-4, with D possibly TRBD2 on 5 matching bases. CDR3 length: 17 amino acids. V dropped 6 bases and J dropped 0 bases, with 18 bases sitting between them. Germline V gene data show CDR1 as MDHEN and CDR2 as SYDVKM. The CDR3 sequence: CASSSLTAALAKNIQYF. The DNA of the CDR3 is TGTGCCAGCAGCTCCCTTACAGCGGCACTAGCCAAAAACATTCAGTACTTC.

The V call is TRBV2, the J call TRBJ2-7; 7 bases match TRBD1. After removal of 7 bases from V and 3 bases from J, the junction contained 24 bases not matched to a gene. CDR3 length: 19 amino acids. Germline CDR1 SNHLY, CDR2 FYNNEI. CDR3 amino acids: CASKIHIFRLRTGRYEQYF. The CDR3 bases are TGTGCCAGCAAGATCCACATCTTCAGGCTCCGGACAGGCCGCTACGAGCAGTACTTC.

This clone has just a few counts. V and J are TRBV29-1 and TRBJ1-1; D gene uncertain. The CDR3 length is 12 residues. Germline-derived CDR1 and CDR2 are SQVTM and ANQGSEA. V gave up 7 bases and J gave up 1 base, with 10 bases separating them. This CDR3 is CSGWVQNTEAFF. CDR3 DNA: TGCAGCGGGTGGGTACAGAACACTGAAGCTTTCTTT.

The chain carries TRBV6-5 and TRBJ2-3; 8 positions agree with TRBD2. Germline V gene data show CDR1 as MNHEY and CDR2 as SVGAGI. The ends lost 4 bases at V and 2 bases at J; junction bases unmatched: 8. The CDR3 is 16 residues long. The CDR3 DNA reads TGTGCCAGCAGTTCCCGAGGTAGCGGGAACACAGATACGCAGTATTTT. Its translation is CASSSRGSGNTDTQYF.

This clone has just one count. This chain uses TRBV28 with TRBJ1-2, with D uncertain. This CDR3 spans 17 amino acids. From germline, CDR1 is MDHEN and CDR2 SYDVKM. V was cut by 5 bases and J by 4 bases, with 23 bases left in between. The CDR3 coding sequence is TGTGCCAGCAGTCCACCACGTTCCTCCCATCGCCTCTATGGCTACACCTTC. This codes for CASSPPRSSHRLYGYTF.

The rearrangement uses TRBV11-2 and TRBJ2-3; D not certain. CDR1 is SGHAT and CDR2 is FQNNGV in the germline V gene. This CDR3 comprises 15 residues. Deletions cut 2 bases from V and 4 bases from J, with 13 bases between. CDR3 sequence: CASSLMRSGADTQYF. The CDR3 DNA follows: TGTGCCAGCAGCTTAATGAGGAGTGGAGCAGATACGCAGTATTTT. The variable domain in full, with the rest retrieved from reference TRBV11-2 and TRBJ2-3, is EAGVAQSPRYKIIEKRQSVAFWCNPISGHATLYWYQQILGQGPKLLIQFQNNGVVDDSQLPKDRFSAERLKGVDSTLKIQPAKLEDSAVYLCASSLMRSGADTQYFGPGTRLTVL.

On this clone: This same CDR3 is encoded by further DNA sequences in the sample. The chain has TRBV11-2 and TRBJ2-7, with D unclear. Germline V gene lookup returns CDR1 SGHAT and CDR2 FQNNGV. This CDR3 comprises 13 residues. Trimming cost V 0 bases and J 2 bases, with 5 bases left between them. CDR3 in DNA: TGTGCCAGCAGCTTAGAGTCCCCCTACGAGCAGTACTTC. It is translated as CASSLESPYEQYF.

The J gene is TRBJ2-7, the V gene TRBV29-1, with TRBD2 matching 14 bases. After removal of 6 bases from V and 2 bases from J, the junction contained 6 bases not matched to a gene. CDR1 and CDR2 from the germline V gene are SQVTM and ANQGSEA. The CDR3 totals 15 residues. The CDR3 DNA sequence: TGCAGCGTGGACGGACTAGCGGGGGGCCCCTACGAGCAGTACTTC. Protein product: CSVDGLAGGPYEQYF.

V gene TRBV7-6 combines with J gene TRBJ2-2; no definite D call. This CDR3 contains 16 residues. The germline V and J ends were trimmed by 1 base and 2 bases, with 11 bases remaining between them. Germline V gene data show CDR1 as SGHVS and CDR2 as FNYEAQ. Written as DNA, the CDR3 is TGTGCCAGCAGCTTAGGAGTTTTTGGCAACACCGGGGAGCTGTTTTTT. Encoded protein: CASSLGVFGNTGELFF.

V usage is TRBV27 and J usage is TRBJ2-7; no clear D. From germline, CDR1 is MNHEY and CDR2 SMNVEV (reference sequence). The CDR3 extends over 15 amino acids. V was shortened by 1 base and J by 0 bases, with 10 bases between the two germline ends. The DNA for the CDR3 is TGTGCCAGCAGTTTATTCGGCGGAGACTCCTACGAGCAGTACTTC. Translating it yields CASSLFGGDSYEQYF.

The chain combines TRBV29-1 with TRBJ2-5; 9 bases agree with TRBD1. V shed 5 bases and J 4 bases; nucleotides not matched to a gene: 17. From germline, CDR1 is SQVTM and CDR2 ANQGSEA. The CDR3 is 17 amino acids. The DNA for the CDR3 is TGCAGCGTTCAAAAAAGGAGGACAGGGGTTTTAAGAGAGACCCAGTACTTC. This translates into CSVQKRRTGVLRETQYF.

The chain uses TRBV6-5 and TRBJ1-4; TRBD1 matches at 7 bases. The CDR3 extends over 15 amino acids. J gave up 5 bases and V 3 bases, and 6 bases lay outside the gene matches. Germline lookup yields CDR1 MNHEY and CDR2 SVGAGI. CDR3 nucleotides: TGTGCCAGCAGTTATGGAGGGGGCAAGAATGAAAAACTGTTTTTT. As protein: CASSYGGGKNEKLFF.

The chain couples TRBV7-2 to TRBJ2-3; D not certain. The CDR3 is 16 amino acids. Germline assignment: CDR1 SGHTA and CDR2 FQGNSA. Trimming shortened V by 1 base and J by 3 bases, and 14 bases separated the two germline ends. CDR3 nucleotides: TGTGCCAGCAGCTTAGTGCGGCAGGTTGGTACAGATACGCAGTATTTT. This translates into CASSLVRQVGTDTQYF. The variable domain in full, completed from reference TRBV7-2 and TRBJ2-3, reads GAGVSQSPSNKVTEKGKDVELRCDPISGHTALYWYRQSLGQGLEFLIYFQGNSAPDKSGLPSDRFSAERTGGSVSTLTIQRTQQEDSAVYLCASSLVRQVGTDTQYFGPGTRLTVL.

V and J are TRBV5-4 and TRBJ1-2, with TRBD1 matching over 7 bases. Trimming took 1 base from V and 2 from J; bases not matched to a gene: 11. Per the germline V gene, CDR1 is SGHNT and CDR2 is YYREEE (reference sequence). This CDR3 is built from 17 residues. DNA of the CDR3: TGTGCCAGCAGCTTGCTGGACAGGACAGATTTCAACTATGGCTACACCTTC. Translated, it gives CASSLLDRTDFNYGYTF.

This clone was seen just once. The chain couples TRBV29-1 to TRBJ2-7, with D tentatively TRBD1 (6 bases). With 5 bases removed from V and 2 bases from J, the gap between germline ends came to 10 bases. The CDR3 has 12 residues. CDR1 SQVTM and CDR2 ANQGSEA come from the germline V gene. DNA of the CDR3: TGCAGCGTTTCCAGGGGCACCTACGAGCAGTACTTC. Amino acids: CSVSRGTYEQYF.

This chain links TRBV28 with TRBJ2-5, with 7 positions matching TRBD2. V lost 3 bases, J lost 5 bases, and 9 bases stayed unmatched. Germline lookup yields CDR1 MDHEN and CDR2 SYDVKM. There are 15 residues in the CDR3. This chain's CDR3 is CASSFVQGGRETQYF. The CDR3 coding sequence is TGTGCCAGCAGTTTTGTTCAGGGAGGGAGGGAGACCCAGTACTTC.

The chain combines TRBV6-9 with TRBJ1-4, with TRBD1 matching over 7 bases. The CDR3 loop spans 16 amino acids. CDR1 MNHGY and CDR2 SVAAGI come from the germline V gene. The junction had 13 bases not matched to a gene; V was cut back by 5 bases and J by 7 bases. The CDR3 sequence: CASSPKRGTATEKLFF. The CDR3 DNA reads TGTGCCAGCAGTCCAAAACGGGGGACAGCAACTGAAAAACTGTTTTTT.